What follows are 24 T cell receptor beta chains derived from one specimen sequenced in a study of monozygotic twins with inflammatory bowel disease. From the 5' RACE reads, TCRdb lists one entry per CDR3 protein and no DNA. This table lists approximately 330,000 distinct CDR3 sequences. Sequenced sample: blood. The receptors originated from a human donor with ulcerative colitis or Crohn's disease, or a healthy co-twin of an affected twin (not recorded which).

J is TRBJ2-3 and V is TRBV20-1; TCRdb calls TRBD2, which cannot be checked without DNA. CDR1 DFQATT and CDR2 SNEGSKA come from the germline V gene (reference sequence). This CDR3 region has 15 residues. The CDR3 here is CSATRTSGGEYTQYF.

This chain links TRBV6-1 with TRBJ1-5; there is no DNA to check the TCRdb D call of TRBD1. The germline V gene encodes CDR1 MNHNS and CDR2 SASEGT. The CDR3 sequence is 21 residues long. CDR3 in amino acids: CASSEGVVRDREIRSNQPQHF.

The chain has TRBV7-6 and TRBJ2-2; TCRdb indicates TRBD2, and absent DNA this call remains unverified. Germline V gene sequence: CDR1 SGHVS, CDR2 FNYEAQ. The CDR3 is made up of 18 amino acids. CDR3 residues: CASSKGIAGGMNTGELFF.

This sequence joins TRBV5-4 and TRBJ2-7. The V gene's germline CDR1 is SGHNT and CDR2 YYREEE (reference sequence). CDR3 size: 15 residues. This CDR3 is CASSLGREKVYEQYF. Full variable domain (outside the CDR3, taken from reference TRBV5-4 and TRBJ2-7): ETGVTQSPTHLIKTRGQQVTLRCSSQSGHNTVSWYQQALGQGPQFIFQYYREEENGRGNFPPRFSGLQFPNYSSELNVNALELDDSALYLCASSLGREKVYEQYFGPGTRLTVT.

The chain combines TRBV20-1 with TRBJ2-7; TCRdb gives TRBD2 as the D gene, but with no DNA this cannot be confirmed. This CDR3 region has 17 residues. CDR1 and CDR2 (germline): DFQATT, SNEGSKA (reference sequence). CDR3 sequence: CSARIYRTSGTTYEQYF.

CDR3 protein: CASSLATGGDEQFF. The chain combines TRBV11-1 with TRBJ2-1; TCRdb picks TRBD1, but there is no DNA to check that call. CDR1 and CDR2 from the germline V gene are SGHAT and FQDESV (reference sequence). The CDR3 loop spans 14 amino acids.

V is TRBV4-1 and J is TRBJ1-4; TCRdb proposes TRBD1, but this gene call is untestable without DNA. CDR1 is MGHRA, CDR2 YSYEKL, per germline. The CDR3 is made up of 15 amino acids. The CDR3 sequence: CASSQAPSWGEKLFF.

The CDR3 loop is CSARGLAGAYNEQFF. The rearrangement uses TRBV20-1 and TRBJ2-1; TCRdb calls TRBD2, which cannot be checked without DNA. The CDR3 is made up of 15 amino acids. Germline CDR1 DFQATT, CDR2 SNEGSKA (reference sequence).

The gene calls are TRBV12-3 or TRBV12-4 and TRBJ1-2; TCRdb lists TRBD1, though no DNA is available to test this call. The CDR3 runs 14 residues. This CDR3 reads CASSKRTGDFGYTF.

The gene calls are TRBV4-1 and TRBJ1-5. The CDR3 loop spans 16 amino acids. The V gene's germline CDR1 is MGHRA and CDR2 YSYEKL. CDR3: CASSQDQSSLNQPQHF.

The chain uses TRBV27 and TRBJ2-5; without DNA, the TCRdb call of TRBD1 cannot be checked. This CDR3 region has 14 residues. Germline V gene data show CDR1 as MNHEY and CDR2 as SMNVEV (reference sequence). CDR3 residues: CASSPGPTQETQYF.

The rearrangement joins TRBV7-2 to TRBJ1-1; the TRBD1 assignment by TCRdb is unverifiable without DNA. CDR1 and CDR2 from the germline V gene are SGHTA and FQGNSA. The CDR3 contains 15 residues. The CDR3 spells CASSHRTVMNTEAFF.

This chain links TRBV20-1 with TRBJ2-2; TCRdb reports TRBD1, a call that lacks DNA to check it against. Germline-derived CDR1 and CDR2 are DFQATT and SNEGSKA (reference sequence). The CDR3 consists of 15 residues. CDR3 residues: CSARRAGAETGELFF.

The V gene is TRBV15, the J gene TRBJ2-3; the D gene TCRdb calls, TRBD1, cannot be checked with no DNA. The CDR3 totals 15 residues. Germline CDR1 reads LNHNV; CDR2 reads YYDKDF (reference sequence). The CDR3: CATSGRDRLLDTQYF. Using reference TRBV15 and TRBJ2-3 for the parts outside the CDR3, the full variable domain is DAMVIQNPRYQVTQFGKPVTLSCSQTLNHNVMYWYQQKSSQAPKLLFHYYDKDFNNEADTPDNFQSRRPNTSFCFLDIRSPGLGDTAMYLCATSGRDRLLDTQYFGPGTRLTVL.

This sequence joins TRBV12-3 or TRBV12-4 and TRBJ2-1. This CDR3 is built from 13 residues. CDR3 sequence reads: CASSSEFDNEQFF.

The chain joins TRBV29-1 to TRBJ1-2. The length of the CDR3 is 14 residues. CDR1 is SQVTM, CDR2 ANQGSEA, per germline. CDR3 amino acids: CSVAPPAGTYGYTF.

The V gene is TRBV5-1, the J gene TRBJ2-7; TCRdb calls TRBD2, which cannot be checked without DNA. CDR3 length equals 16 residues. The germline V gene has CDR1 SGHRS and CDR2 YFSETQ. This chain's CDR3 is CASSLFGTASSYEQYF.

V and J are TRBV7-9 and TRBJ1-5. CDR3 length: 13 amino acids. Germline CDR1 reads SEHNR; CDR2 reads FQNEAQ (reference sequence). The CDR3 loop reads CASSHNEDQPQHF.

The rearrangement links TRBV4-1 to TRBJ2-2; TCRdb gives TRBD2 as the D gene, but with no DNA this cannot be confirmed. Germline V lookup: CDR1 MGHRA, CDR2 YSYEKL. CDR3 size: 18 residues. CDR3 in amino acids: CASSQDSYRGRGTGELFF.

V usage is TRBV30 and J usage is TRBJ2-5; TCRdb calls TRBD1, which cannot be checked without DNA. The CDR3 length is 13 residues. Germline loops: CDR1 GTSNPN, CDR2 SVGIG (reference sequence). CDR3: CAWSRRGQETQYF.

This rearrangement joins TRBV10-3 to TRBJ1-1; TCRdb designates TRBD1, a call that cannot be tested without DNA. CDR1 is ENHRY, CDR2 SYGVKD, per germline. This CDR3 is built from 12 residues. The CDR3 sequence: CAIQTGNTEAFF.

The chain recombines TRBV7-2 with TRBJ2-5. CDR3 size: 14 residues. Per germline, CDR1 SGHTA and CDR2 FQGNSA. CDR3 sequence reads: CASSLASGKETPYF. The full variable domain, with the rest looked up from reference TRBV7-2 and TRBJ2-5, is GAGVSQSPSNKVTEKGKDVELRCDPISGHTALYWYRQSLGQGLEFLIYFQGNSAPDKSGLPSDRFSAERTGGSVSTLTIQRTQQEDSAVYLCASSLASGKETPYFGPGTRLLVL.

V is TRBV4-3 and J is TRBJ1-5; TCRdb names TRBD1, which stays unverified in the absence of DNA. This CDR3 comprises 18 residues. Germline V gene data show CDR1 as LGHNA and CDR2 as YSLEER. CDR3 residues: CASSQDWRTSDSNQPQHF.

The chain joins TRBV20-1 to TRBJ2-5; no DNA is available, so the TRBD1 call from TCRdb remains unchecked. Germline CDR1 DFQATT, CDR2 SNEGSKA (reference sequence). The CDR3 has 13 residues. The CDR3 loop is CSASRTGQETQYF.